The rows below give T cell receptor beta chains drawn from one sample of a study of cytomegalovirus exposure and HLA in healthy donors. TCRdb keeps only in-frame clones here, not all; method: immunoSEQ multiplex PCR. The sample yields about 69,000 clones, 65% to 70% seen once. The sample consisted of PBMCs. The receptor source for this set is a woman in her 30s in good health and CMV-seronegative. Each CDR3 is given with its conserved first and last residue. A D gene is named only where the DNA matches it firmly. Size values are once, few and many counts, or a class for expanded clones, and some rows have none.

D gene	V gene	clone size	J gene	CDR3 DNA	CDR3 protein
TRBD1	TRBV5-8	-	TRBJ1-1	TGTGCCAGCAGCATGGGACAGGTACACATGAACACTGAAGCTTTCTTT	CASSMGQVHMNTEAFF
-	TRBV2	once	TRBJ1-4	TGTGCCAGCAGGCAGACACACGCAACTAATGAAAAACTGTTTTTT	CASRQTHATNEKLFF
-	TRBV28	-	TRBJ1-5	TGTGCCAGCAGTTGGGGGGGGGTTCAGCCCCAGCATTTT	CASSWGGVQPQHF
-	TRBV7-3	-	TRBJ2-7	TGTGCCAGCAGCTTATTTCGGGACTCCTACGAGCAGTACTTC	CASSLFRDSYEQYF
TRBD1	TRBV5-1	-	TRBJ1-6	TGCGCCAGCAGCCCCGGACAGGGCAGATCACCCCTCCACTTT	CASSPGQGRSPLHF
TRBD2	TRBV7-9	few	TRBJ2-5	TGTGCCAGCAGCTTAGATTCGGGGGGGCCGGAAGAGACCCAGTACTTC	CASSLDSGGPEETQYF
TRBD1	TRBV10-2	-	TRBJ1-1	TGCGCCAGCCATTCAGGGGGGTGGTTTGAAGCTTTCTTT	CASHSGGWFEAFF
-	TRBV30	few	TRBJ1-6	TGTGCCTGTCTGGGAGGGAGCGGTGGAAATTCACCCCTCCACTTT	CACLGGSGGNSPLHF
-	TRBV19	-	TRBJ1-5	TGTGCCAGTAACAGGGGCAATCAGCCCCAGCATTTT	CASNRGNQPQHF
-	TRBV27	-	TRBJ2-3	TGTGCCAGCAGTTTGCAGAACACAGATACGCAGTATTTT	CASSLQNTDTQYF
TRBD2	TRBV10-2	-	TRBJ2-6	TGCGCCAGCAGTGAGGCGGGAGAACTTAGGGGGGCCAACGTCCTGACTTTC	CASSEAGELRGANVLTF
TRBD1	TRBV6-6	few	TRBJ1-5	TGTGCCAGCAGCGCAGGGGGTTATAGCAATCAGCCCCAGCATTTT	CASSAGGYSNQPQHF
TRBD2	TRBV13	-	TRBJ2-1	TGTGCCAGCACTGTGGGTGGGGGGGGGAGGAACAATGAGCAGTTCTTC	CASTVGGGGRNNEQFF
TRBD2	TRBV6-1	few	TRBJ2-7	TGTGCCAGCAGTGAAGCTAGCGGGGGGGCGGACGAGCAGTACTTC	CASSEASGGADEQYF
TRBD2	TRBV5-1	-	TRBJ2-3	TGCGCCAGCAGCTTAAGGACTAGCGGGGGGTTCACAGATACGCAGTATTTT	CASSLRTSGGFTDTQYF
-	TRBV7-9	-	TRBJ1-1	TGTGCCAGCAGCTTAGGTCCGGGCGGGGGTAAGGAAGCTTTCTTT	CASSLGPGGGKEAFF
-	TRBV10-3	-	TRBJ2-7	TGTGCCACCGGGTTAGGAACAGGTACCTACGAGCAGTACTTC	CATGLGTGTYEQYF
TRBD1	TRBV2	-	TRBJ2-7	TGTGCCAGCGTTAGAGAGGCGGGACAGGGGGTGGTCGAGCAGTACTTC	CASVREAGQGVVEQYF
TRBD1	TRBV15	-	TRBJ1-6	TGTGCCACCAGCTCCGACAGGGGACGGTATTCACCCCTCCACTTT	CATSSDRGRYSPLHF
-	TRBV20-1	-	TRBJ2-7	TGCAGTGCTAGAACTACCTACGAGCAGTACTTC	CSARTTYEQYF
-	TRBV4-1	-	TRBJ2-3	TGCGCCAGCAGCCAAGATGACGGACTGGCGTTTGCAGATACGCAGTATTTT	CASSQDDGLAFADTQYF
-	TRBV7-8	-	TRBJ1-5	TGTGCCAGCAGCTTAGATTTCGGAGTCCGGGGACAGCCCCAGCATTTT	CASSLDFGVRGQPQHF
-	TRBV27	-	TRBJ2-7	TGTGCCAGCAGTAACAGGTTGAACGAGCAGTACTTC	CASSNRLNEQYF
TRBD1	TRBV7-3	-	TRBJ1-1	TGTGCCAGCAGCTCGTCACCGGGACAGGGTATAAACACTGAAGCTTTCTTT	CASSSSPGQGINTEAFF
-	TRBV11-2	-	TRBJ1-1	TGTGCCAGCAGCTTAGGAGGGATAGAAGCTTTCTTT	CASSLGGIEAFF
-	TRBV6-6	-	TRBJ1-3	TGTGCCAGCAGGCAACAGGGTAGTGGAAACACCATATATTTT	CASRQQGSGNTIYF
-	TRBV18	few	TRBJ1-1	TGTGCCAGCTCACCACCATCGGTGTCTAACACTGAAGCTTTCTTT	CASSPPSVSNTEAFF
TRBD1	TRBV10-1	-	TRBJ1-2	TGCGCCAGCAGTGACGGACAGGGACAAGGCTACACCTTC	CASSDGQGQGYTF